The 20 T cell receptor beta chains below all came from one sample that was sequenced in a study of T cells in narcolepsy. Repertoires were generated with immunoSEQ multiplex PCR, while TCRdb's copy carries only in-frame clones and drops some. The data hold under 40,000 clones, with roughly 87% observed a single time. The sample taken for sequencing was memory (CD45RA-) CD4+ T cells from blood. The source is a human donor in good health.

A few counts support this clone. The rearrangement links TRBV14 to TRBJ1-6, with D unclear. V dropped 6 bases and J dropped 5 bases, with 8 bases sitting between them. From germline, CDR1 is SGHDN and CDR2 FVKESK. This CDR3 is built from 13 residues. The CDR3 DNA reads TGTGCCAGCAGGGCAGTAGATAATTCACCCCTCCACTTT. Its translation: CASRAVDNSPLHF.

The chain is built from TRBV6-1 and TRBJ2-2, with D maybe TRBD1 (6 bases). The germline V gene encodes CDR1 MNHNS and CDR2 SASEGT. Between the trimmed V and J ends, which lost 8 bases and 4 bases, there was a span of 14 bases. This CDR3 has 14 amino acids. The CDR3 loop is CASFRDTSTGELFF. CDR3 DNA: TGTGCCAGCTTCCGGGACACCTCCACCGGGGAGCTGTTTTTT.

The chain links TRBV28 to TRBJ2-5; TRBD2 matches at 12 bases. V gave up 6 bases and J gave up 1 base; unmatched junction bases: 3. The CDR3 is 15 amino acids. Germline V CDR1 and CDR2: MDHEN, SYDVKM. The CDR3 is CASSSSGGGQETQYF. The DNA of the CDR3 is TGTGCCAGCAGCTCTAGCGGGGGGGGCCAAGAGACCCAGTACTTC.

The chain couples TRBV5-6 to TRBJ2-3, with no clear D. Per germline, CDR1 SGHDT and CDR2 YYEEEE. Trimming took 4 bases from V and 0 from J, leaving 6 bases between them. The CDR3 has 13 amino acids. Here the CDR3 reads CASSLTSTDTQYF. The CDR3 region has the DNA TGTGCCAGCAGCCTTACTAGCACAGATACGCAGTATTTT.

The chain uses TRBV20-1 and TRBJ2-2; D remains unclear. Deletions cut 3 bases from V and 5 bases from J, with 4 bases between. The CDR3 runs to 11 residues. Germline V lookup: CDR1 DFQATT, CDR2 SNEGSKA (reference sequence). The CDR3 DNA is TGCAGTGCTAGCATGACCGGGGAGCTGTTTTTT. Protein sequence: CSASMTGELFF.

The chain combines TRBV4-3 with TRBJ1-1, with a weak D call TRBD1 (5 bases). V lost 1 base and J lost 4, with 10 bases in between. The CDR3 is made up of 14 amino acids. Germline loops: CDR1 LGHNA, CDR2 YSLEER. In nucleotides, the CDR3 is TGCGCCAGCAGCCAAGGGACAATGGGCACTGAAGCTTTCTTT. It codes for CASSQGTMGTEAFF.

This clone was seen more than once but under ten times. The chain couples TRBV18 to TRBJ1-5; D possibly corresponds to TRBD1 (5 bases). Germline values: CDR1 KGHSH, CDR2 LQKENI. There are 13 residues in the CDR3. The V gene lost 6 bases and the J gene lost 6 bases, with 12 bases spanning the gap. In nucleotides, the CDR3 is TGTGCCAGCTCGGGGGGAGGTACTCAGCCCCAGCATTTT. Translating gives CASSGGGTQPQHF.

CDR3 sequence reads: CSVKNTEAFF. The DNA of the CDR3 is TGCAGCGTTAAGAACACTGAAGCTTTCTTT. The V gene is TRBV29-1, the J gene TRBJ1-1; D is uncertain. The CDR3 has 10 amino acids. V lost 5 bases and J 1 base, leaving 2 bases between the germline ends. The germline gives CDR1 SQVTM, CDR2 ANQGSEA. The variable domain in full, completed from reference TRBV29-1 and TRBJ1-1, reads SAVISQKPSRDICQRGTSLTIQCQVDSQVTMMFWYRQQPGQSLTLIATANQGSEATYESGFVIDKFPISRPNLTFSTLTVSNMSPEDSSIYLCSVKNTEAFFGQGTRLTVV.

This chain links TRBV19 with TRBJ2-5; D is possibly TRBD1 or TRBD2 (6 bases each). In germline, CDR1 is LNHDA, CDR2 SQIVND (reference sequence). V was cut by 10 bases and J by 3 bases, with 24 bases left in between. The CDR3 length is 16 residues. CDR3 sequence (DNA): TGTGCCAATCTGCAAGGGGGGACATTAAGAAAAGAGACCCAGTACTTC. It codes for CANLQGGTLRKETQYF.

Only one count was recorded for this clone. The chain carries TRBV7-9 and TRBJ2-5; D not certain. Deletions cut 5 bases from V and 1 base from J, with 8 bases between. The germline CDR1 and CDR2 sequences are SEHNR and FQNEAQ (reference sequence). This CDR3 is built from 13 residues. For the CDR3, the DNA is TGTGCCAGCAGCCCGACACTCCAAGAGACCCAGTACTTC. Protein sequence: CASSPTLQETQYF.

This rearrangement joins TRBV7-8 to TRBJ2-6, with D hard to call. V was clipped by 1 base and J by 2 bases, with 6 bases between them. Germline V lookup: CDR1 SGHVS, CDR2 FQNEAQ. The CDR3 length is 15 residues. The CDR3 loop reads CASSLGAAGANVLTF. CDR3 nucleotide sequence: TGTGCCAGCAGCTTAGGGGCAGCTGGGGCCAACGTCCTGACTTTC.

The chain employs TRBV11-2 and TRBJ1-1, with D perhaps TRBD1 (5 bases). V lost 1 base, J lost 4 bases, and 7 bases lay in between. Germline V gene sequence: CDR1 SGHAT, CDR2 FQNNGV. The CDR3 is 13 residues long. The CDR3 nucleotides read TGTGCCAGCAGCTTAGGACAGCTCACTGAAGCTTTCTTT. Translated: CASSLGQLTEAFF.

This clone was counted a single time. The chain is built from TRBV5-5 and TRBJ2-7, with 8 bases identical to TRBD1. The V segment lost 0 bases and the J segment 3 bases; nucleotides outside the gene matches: 2. The length of the CDR3 is 14 residues. The V gene's germline CDR1 is SGHKS and CDR2 YYEKEE (reference sequence). CDR3 coding DNA: TGTGCCAGCAGCTTGGGACAGGGGTTCTACGAGCAGTACTTC. Translated, it gives CASSLGQGFYEQYF.

This sequence joins TRBV25-1 and TRBJ1-1; D ambiguous. Germline CDR1 reads MGHDK; CDR2 reads SYGVNS. V was cut by 3 bases and J by 4 bases, with 15 bases left in between. This CDR3 is built from 15 residues. The CDR3 DNA is TGTGCCAGCAGTGACGGTAGGACTACCTTCACTGAAGCTTTCTTT. The encoded protein is CASSDGRTTFTEAFF.

The chain is built from TRBV6-1 and TRBJ2-1; 8 bases fit TRBD1. V lost 7 bases and J lost 0; bases outside the gene matches: 5. CDR1 and CDR2 (germline): MNHNS, SASEGT. This CDR3 region has 15 residues. In DNA form, the CDR3 reads TGTGCCAGCACAAGACAGGGGAGCTCCTACAATGAGCAGTTCTTC. It translates to CASTRQGSSYNEQFF.

The chain uses TRBV11-2 and TRBJ2-3, with D possibly TRBD2 on 6 matching bases. Trimming removed 4 bases at V and 3 bases at J, with 8 bases between. The germline CDR1 and CDR2 sequences are SGHAT and FQNNGV. This CDR3 comprises 13 residues. The CDR3 sequence is CASSWRGTDTQYF. CDR3 DNA: TGTGCCAGCAGCTGGCGGGGAACAGATACGCAGTATTTT.

This clone was seen only a few times. The V call is TRBV19, the J call TRBJ2-5; tentatively, D is TRBD1 (5 bases). This CDR3 has 17 residues. Trimming took 3 bases from V and 2 from J, leaving 19 bases between them. CDR1 LNHDA and CDR2 SQIVND come from the germline V gene (reference sequence). The CDR3 reads CASSIFSSRVGQETQYF. Written as DNA, the CDR3 is TGTGCCAGTAGTATCTTCTCGAGCAGGGTAGGGCAAGAGACCCAGTACTTC.

As DNA, the CDR3 is TGTGCCAGCACCCCGAGACAGGGGGACACTGAAGCTTTCTTT. Translated, it gives CASTPRQGDTEAFF. The chain links TRBV7-9 to TRBJ1-1; 9 bases align to TRBD1. After removal of 7 bases from V and 3 bases from J, the junction contained 6 bases not matched to a gene. The length of the CDR3 is 14 residues. Germline loops: CDR1 SEHNR, CDR2 FQNEAQ (reference sequence).

The genes are TRBV5-6 and TRBJ2-3, with D perhaps matching TRBD2 (5 bases). CDR1 SGHDT and CDR2 YYEEEE come from the germline V gene. The CDR3 contains 15 residues. V lost 0 bases to trimming and J lost 7 bases, with 15 bases between them. CDR3 sequence: CASSLVSGPANTQYF. For the CDR3, the DNA is TGTGCCAGCAGCTTGGTAAGCGGCCCGGCCAATACGCAGTATTTT. Full variable domain (remainder filled in from reference TRBV5-6 and TRBJ2-3): DAGVTQSPTHLIKTRGQQVTLRCSPKSGHDTVSWYQQALGQGPQFIFQYYEEEERQRGNFPDRFSGHQFPNYSSELNVNALLLGDSALYLCASSLVSGPANTQYFGPGTRLTVL.

The chain couples TRBV10-2 to TRBJ2-7, with D possibly matching TRBD1 (5 bases). Germline assignment: CDR1 WSHSY and CDR2 SAAADI. This CDR3 comprises 12 residues. The germline V and J ends were trimmed by 4 bases and 1 base, with 5 bases remaining between them. DNA for the CDR3: TGCGCCAGCAGTGGACAGTCCTACGAGCAGTACGTC. It translates to CASSGQSYEQYV.